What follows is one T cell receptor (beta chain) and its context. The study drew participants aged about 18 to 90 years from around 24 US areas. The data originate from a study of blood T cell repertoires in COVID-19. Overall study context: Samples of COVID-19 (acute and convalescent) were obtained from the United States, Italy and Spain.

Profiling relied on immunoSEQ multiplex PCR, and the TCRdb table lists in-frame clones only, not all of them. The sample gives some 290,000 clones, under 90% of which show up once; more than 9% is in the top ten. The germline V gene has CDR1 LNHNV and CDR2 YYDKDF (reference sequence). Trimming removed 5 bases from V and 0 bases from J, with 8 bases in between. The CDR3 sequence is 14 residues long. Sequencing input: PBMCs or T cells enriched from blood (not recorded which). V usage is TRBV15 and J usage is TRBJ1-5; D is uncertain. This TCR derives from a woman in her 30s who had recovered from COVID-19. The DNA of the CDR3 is TGTGCCACCAGCGGGAGGCTTAGCAATCAGCCCCAGCATTTT. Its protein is CATSGRLSNQPQHF.